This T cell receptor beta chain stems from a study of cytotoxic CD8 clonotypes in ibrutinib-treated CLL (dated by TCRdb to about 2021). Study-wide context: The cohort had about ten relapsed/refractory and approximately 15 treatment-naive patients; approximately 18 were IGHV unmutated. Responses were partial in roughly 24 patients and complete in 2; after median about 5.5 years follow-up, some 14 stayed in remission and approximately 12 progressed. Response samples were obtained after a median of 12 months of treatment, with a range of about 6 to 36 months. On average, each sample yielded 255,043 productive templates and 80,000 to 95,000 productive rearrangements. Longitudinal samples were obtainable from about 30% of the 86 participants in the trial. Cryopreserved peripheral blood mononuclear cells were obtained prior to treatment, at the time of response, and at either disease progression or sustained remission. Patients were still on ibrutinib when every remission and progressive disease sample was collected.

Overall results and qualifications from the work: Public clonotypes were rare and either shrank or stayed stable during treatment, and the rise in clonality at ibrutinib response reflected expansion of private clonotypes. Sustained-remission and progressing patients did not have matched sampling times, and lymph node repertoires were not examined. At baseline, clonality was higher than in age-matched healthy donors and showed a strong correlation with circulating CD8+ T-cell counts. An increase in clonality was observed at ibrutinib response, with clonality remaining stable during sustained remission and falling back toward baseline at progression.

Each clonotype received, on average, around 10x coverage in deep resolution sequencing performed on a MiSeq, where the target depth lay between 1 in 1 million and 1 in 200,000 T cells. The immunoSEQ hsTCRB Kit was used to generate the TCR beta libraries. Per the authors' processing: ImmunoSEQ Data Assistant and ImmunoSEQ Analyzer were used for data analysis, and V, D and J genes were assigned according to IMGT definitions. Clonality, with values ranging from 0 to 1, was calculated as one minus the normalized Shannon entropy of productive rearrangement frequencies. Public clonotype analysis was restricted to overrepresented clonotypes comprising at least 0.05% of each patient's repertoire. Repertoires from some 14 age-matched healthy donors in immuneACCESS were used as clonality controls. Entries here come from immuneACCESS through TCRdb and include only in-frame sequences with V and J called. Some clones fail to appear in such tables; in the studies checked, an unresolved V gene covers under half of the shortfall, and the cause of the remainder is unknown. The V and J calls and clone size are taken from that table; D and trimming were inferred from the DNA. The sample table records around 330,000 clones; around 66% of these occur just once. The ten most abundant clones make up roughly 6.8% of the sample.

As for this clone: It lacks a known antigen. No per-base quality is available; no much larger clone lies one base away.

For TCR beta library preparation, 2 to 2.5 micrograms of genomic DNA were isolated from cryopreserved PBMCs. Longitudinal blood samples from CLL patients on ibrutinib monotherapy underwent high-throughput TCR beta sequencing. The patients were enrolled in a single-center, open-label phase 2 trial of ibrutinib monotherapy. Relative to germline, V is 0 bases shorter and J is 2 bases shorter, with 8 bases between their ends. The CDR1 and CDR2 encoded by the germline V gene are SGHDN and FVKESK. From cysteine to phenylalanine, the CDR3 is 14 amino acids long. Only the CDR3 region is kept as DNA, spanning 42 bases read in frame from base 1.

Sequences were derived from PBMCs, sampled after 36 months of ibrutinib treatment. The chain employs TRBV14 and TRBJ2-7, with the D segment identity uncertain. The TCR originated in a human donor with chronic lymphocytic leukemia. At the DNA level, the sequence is TGTGCCAGCAGCCAAGAAATCGGTCCCTACGAGCAGTACTTC. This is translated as CASSQEIGPYEQYF.